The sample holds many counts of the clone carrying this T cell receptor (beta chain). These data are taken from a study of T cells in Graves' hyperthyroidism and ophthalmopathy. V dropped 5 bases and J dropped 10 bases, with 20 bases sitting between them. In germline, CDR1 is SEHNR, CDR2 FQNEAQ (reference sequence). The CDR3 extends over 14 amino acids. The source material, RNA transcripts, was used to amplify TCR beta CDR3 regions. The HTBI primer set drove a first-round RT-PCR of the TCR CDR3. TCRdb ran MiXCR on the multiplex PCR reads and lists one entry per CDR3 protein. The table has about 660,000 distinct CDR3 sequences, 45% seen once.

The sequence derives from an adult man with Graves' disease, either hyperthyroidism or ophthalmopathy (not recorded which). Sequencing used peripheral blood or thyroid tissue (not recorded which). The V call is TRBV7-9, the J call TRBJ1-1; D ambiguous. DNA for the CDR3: TGTGCCAGCAGCCTCAGCGTGGGAACACTGGGAGCTTTCTTT. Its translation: CASSLSVGTLGAFF.